Below, 2 T cell receptor beta chains from the same sample are listed, as sequenced in a study of T cell changes during pregnancy in multiple sclerosis. Method: immunoSEQ multiplex PCR; TCRdb's copy keeps in-frame clones and lacks some. Among approximately 60,000 clones listed, approximately 94% were seen once. This specimen consisted of CD8+ T cells from peripheral blood mononuclear cells, obtained in the second trimester of pregnancy. The receptors stem from a female donor with multiple sclerosis, enrolled in a pregnancy study.

V usage is TRBV27 and J usage is TRBJ1-2; possible D gene TRBD1, 6 bases. The germline V and J ends were trimmed by 8 bases and 8 bases, with 15 bases remaining between them. This CDR3 contains 12 residues. CDR1 is MNHEY and CDR2 is SMNVEV in the germline V gene (reference sequence). CDR3 nucleotide sequence: TGTGCCAGCTCTCAGGGGAATGAGGGCTACACCTTC. Protein: CASSQGNEGYTF.

The chain combines TRBV28 with TRBJ2-1; possibly TRBD2 for D (6 bases). The CDR3 covers 19 residues. Trimming removed 2 bases at V and 7 bases at J, with 27 bases between. The germline V gene encodes CDR1 MDHEN and CDR2 SYDVKM. The CDR3 spells CASSLGYDGGTSPWNEQFF. The CDR3 region has the DNA TGTGCCAGCAGTTTAGGGTATGATGGCGGGACCAGTCCCTGGAATGAGCAGTTCTTC.